This T cell receptor beta chain was sequenced for a study of early T cells in non-severe SARS-CoV-2 infection (dated by TCRdb to the early 2020s). As for the study more broadly: Because TCR sequencing relied on bulk RNA taken from unsorted whole blood, pairing of alpha and beta chains was not possible. What the research found in general, with its limitations: VDJdb matching was skewed toward anti-spike CD8 responses, so virus-specific expansions were likely underestimated and private and CD4 specificities were missed.

Receptor amplification or capture employed 5' RACE. The data were produced on a NextSeq 500. In the TCR library protocol, unique molecular identifiers were attached to individual cDNA molecules to correct for PCR bias and sequencing error. TCR alpha and beta chains were both sequenced, and the abundances of alpha and beta sequences in each sample were closely correlated with each other. In the paper's pipeline: Decombinator V4 was used to annotate TCR sequences for V gene, J gene and CDR3. TCRs were defined as expanded if a significant change between any two time points was detected under a Poisson model with p below 0.0001. TCR abundances were normalised to the total number of TCRs sequenced per sample and expressed as counts per million. MAIT TCRs were defined by TRAV1-2 paired with TRAJ12, TRAJ20 or TRAJ33, and iNKT TCRs by TRAV10 paired with TRAJ18. VDJdb, accessed 1 November 2021, was searched for CMV, EBV and SARS-CoV-2 annotated TCRs, excluding TCRs annotated for multiple antigens. Using fastp at Q25 and MiXCR, TCRdb reprocessed the public reads and kept productive beta chains. Every distinct CDR3 protein forms one entry, paired with its most common genes and DNA. Clone size and V and J calls follow TCRdb, not the original study. This sample gives under 95,000 distinct CDR3 sequences in total; 9.5% to 15% of them show up just once. The ten top clones hold 3.5% to 5.5% of the sample.

This clonotype has only a few counts. The antigen this receptor binds is unknown. Per-base quality was not reported, and no clone a single base away is much larger than it. This was a case-control study nested in a cohort of healthcare workers in London, UK, who had nasopharyngeal swab PCR tests and blood samples taken every week. Healthcare workers were enrolled in the week of the UK lockdown, from 23 to 31 March 2020, and were followed every week for up to about 16 weeks. CDR1 and CDR2, looked up from the germline V gene, are SGHVS and FQNEAQ. V and J are trimmed by 5 bases and 6 bases, and the gene matches miss 4 bases of the junction. The CDR3, cysteine through phenylalanine, is 14 amino acids long. This entry keeps only the CDR3 DNA: 42 bases, framed from base 1.

The sequence joins TRBV7-8 to TRBJ2-7; 13 central nucleotides agree with TRBD2. This receptor was obtained from an adult who was a healthcare worker with PCR-confirmed SARS-CoV-2 infection or an uninfected control (not recorded which). Input material: whole blood. The DNA sequence is given as TGTGCCAGCAGCACGGGACTAGCGGGAAGCGAGCAGTACTTC. This translates into CASSTGLAGSEQYF.